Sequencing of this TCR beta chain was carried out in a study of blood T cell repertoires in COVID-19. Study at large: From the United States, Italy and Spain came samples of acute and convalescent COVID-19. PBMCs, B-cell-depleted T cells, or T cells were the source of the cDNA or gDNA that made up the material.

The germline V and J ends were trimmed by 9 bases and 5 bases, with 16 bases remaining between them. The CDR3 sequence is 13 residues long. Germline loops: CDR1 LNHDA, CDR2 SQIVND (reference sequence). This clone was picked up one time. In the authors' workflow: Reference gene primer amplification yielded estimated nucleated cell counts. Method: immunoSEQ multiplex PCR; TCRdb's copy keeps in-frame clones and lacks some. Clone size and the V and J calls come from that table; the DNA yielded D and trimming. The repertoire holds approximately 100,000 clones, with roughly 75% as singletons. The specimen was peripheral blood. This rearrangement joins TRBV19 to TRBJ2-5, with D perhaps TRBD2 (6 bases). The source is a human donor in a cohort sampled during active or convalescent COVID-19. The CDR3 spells CARPPGLGETQYF. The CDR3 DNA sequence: TGTGCCAGGCCTCCGGGACTTGGGGAGACCCAGTACTTC.